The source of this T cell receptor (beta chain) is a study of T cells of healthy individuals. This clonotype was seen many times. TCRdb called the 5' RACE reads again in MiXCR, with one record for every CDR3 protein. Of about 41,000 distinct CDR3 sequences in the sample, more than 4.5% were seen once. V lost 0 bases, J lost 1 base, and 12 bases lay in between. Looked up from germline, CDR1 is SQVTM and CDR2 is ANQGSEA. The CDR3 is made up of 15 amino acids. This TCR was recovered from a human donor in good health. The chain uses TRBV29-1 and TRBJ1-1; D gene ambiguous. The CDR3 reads CSVEDFRPTNTEAFF. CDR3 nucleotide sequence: TGCAGCGTTGAAGATTTTCGACCTACGAACACTGAAGCTTTCTTT. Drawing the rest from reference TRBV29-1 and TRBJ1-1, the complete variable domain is SAVISQKPSRDICQRGTSLTIQCQVDSQVTMMFWYRQQPGQSLTLIATANQGSEATYESGFVIDKFPISRPNLTFSTLTVSNMSPEDSSIYLCSVEDFRPTNTEAFFGQGTRLTVV.